This T cell receptor (beta chain) was captured by sequencing in a study of PD-L1 blockade in urothelial cancer. Overall study: Treatment start was followed by blood analysis at 3 weeks (second dose) and again at 6 weeks.

Time point denoted: pretreatment peripheral blood. TCRdb keeps only in-frame clones here, not all; method: immunoSEQ multiplex PCR. Here the sample spans about 50,000 clones, about 75% being singletons. The origin of this receptor is a man between 65 and 79 years old with urothelial cancer. This sample comprised PBMCs, obtained around atezolizumab (anti-PD-L1) treatment.

Here the CDR3 DNA reads TGTGCCAGCAGCCCACAGGGCTGGGAGACCCAGTACTTC. It encodes CASSPQGWETQYF. V gene TRBV7-9 combines with J gene TRBJ2-5, with a weak D call TRBD1 (6 bases). Per germline, CDR1 SEHNR and CDR2 FQNEAQ (reference sequence). The ends were cut back, 5 bases at V and 5 bases at J, with 12 bases in the middle. The CDR3 is 13 residues long.